This T cell receptor (beta chain) comes out of a study of OX40 agonist ivuxolimab in advanced cancers. Sequenced by immunoSEQ multiplex PCR; TCRdb stores in-frame clones only, minus some. The repertoire holds 55,000 to 70,000 clones, roughly 80% seen once, with 1.2% in the top ten. The CDR3 is 11 amino acids. The germline V and J ends were trimmed by 7 bases and 2 bases, with 3 bases remaining between them. Germline CDR1 and CDR2: ENHRY and SYGVKD. The source was CD4+ or CD8+ T cells sorted from blood, collected in a trial of the OX40 agonist ivuxolimab. This clonotype was sampled from an adult with an advanced solid tumor such as melanoma, head and neck, liver or kidney cancer. The chain joins TRBV10-3 to TRBJ1-3, with unresolved D. The CDR3 DNA reads TGTGCCATCAACCCTGGAAACACCATATATTTT. It specifies CAINPGNTIYF.